These 17 T cell receptor beta chains originate from one sample sequenced in a study of regulatory T cells in long-lasting Graves disease (dated by TCRdb to about 2021). Library construction relied on multiplex PCR. Sequenced using an Illumina HiSeq 4000. To build TCR beta libraries, CDR3 regions were amplified by Arm-PCR using iRepertoire HTBI primers. In-frame beta chains were kept once TCRdb had trimmed the public reads at Q25 with fastp and called clones with MiXCR. Identical CDR3 proteins give one entry, which carries the most common genes and DNA. The sample profile shows more than 450,000 distinct CDR3 sequences; roughly 16% of them were found once. The ten largest make up 9% to 15% of the sample. The time point label, read with the paper, signifies: newly diagnosed GD, antithyroid drugs for less than 3 months. For both TCR sequencing and RNA sequencing, RNA was extracted from PBMCs in TRIzol.

The sample was also linked to a second study, of T cells in Graves' hyperthyroidism and ophthalmopathy.

The sample in question was peripheral blood mononuclear cells (PBMCs), obtained at new diagnosis, from a patient treated with antithyroid drugs. The receptors shown here come from a man aged 40-49 years with Graves disease. Donor details come from another sample of the same person, matched by shared clones.

This clonotype was detected ten times or more. The chain is built from TRBV28 and TRBJ2-3, with no clear D. V was trimmed by 2 bases and J by 6 bases, leaving 15 bases between them. Germline CDR1 and CDR2: MDHEN and SYDVKM. The CDR3 length is 15 residues. The CDR3 loop is CASSLRTGRLDTQYF. CDR3 DNA sequence: TGTGCCAGCAGTTTACGTACGGGCCGCTTGGATACGCAGTATTTT.

The table lists this clonotype with many counts. This chain connects TRBV3-1 to TRBJ2-7; TRBD2 matches at 10 bases. The CDR3 contains 17 residues. V was clipped by 0 bases and J by 5 bases; unmatched bases: 10. Germline V gene data show CDR1 as LGHDT and CDR2 as YNNKEL (reference sequence). CDR3: CASSQDSGAGGSNEQYF. The CDR3 nucleotides are TGTGCCAGCAGCCAAGATTCGGGAGCGGGAGGGTCCAACGAGCAGTACTTC.

This clonotype was seen ten or more times. The chain's CDR3 is CAWTGMGDTEAFF. The CDR3 DNA sequence: TGTGCCTGGACAGGGATGGGAGACACTGAAGCTTTCTTT. The chain recombines TRBV30 with TRBJ1-1, with a weak D call TRBD1 (5 bases). Trimming removed 4 bases at V and 3 bases at J, with 12 bases between. Germline-derived CDR1 and CDR2 are GTSNPN and SVGIG (reference sequence). This CDR3 region has 13 residues.

This chain links TRBV18 with TRBJ1-2; tentative D call: TRBD1 (5 bases). There are 15 residues in the CDR3. CDR1 and CDR2 from the germline V gene are KGHSH and LQKENI. Trimming took off 5 bases at V and 3 bases at J, with 16 bases between the two ends. CDR3 sequence: CASSANGGVDYGYTF. The CDR3 DNA reads as TGTGCCAGCTCAGCGAACGGGGGAGTCGACTATGGCTACACCTTC.

The sample holds a few counts of this clonotype. V and J are TRBV30 and TRBJ1-1; the D is unclear. Trimming removed 3 bases at V and 1 base at J, with 9 bases between. Looked up from germline, CDR1 is GTSNPN and CDR2 is SVGIG (reference sequence). The CDR3 is 13 amino acids. The CDR3 DNA follows: TGTGCCTGGAGCGCCGGCTCGAACACTGAAGCTTTCTTT. Amino acid sequence: CAWSAGSNTEAFF. The full variable domain, its missing parts supplied by reference TRBV30 and TRBJ1-1, is SQTIHQWPATLVQPVGSPLSLECTVEGTSNPNLYWYRQAAGRGLQLLFYSVGIGQISSEVPQNLSASRPQDRQFILSSKKLLLSDSGFYLCAWSAGSNTEAFFGQGTRLTVV.

The sample holds many counts of this clonotype. The chain links TRBV28 to TRBJ2-1; 10 nucleotides match TRBD2. The germline CDR1 and CDR2 sequences are MDHEN and SYDVKM. Trimming took 7 bases from V and 2 from J; bases not matched to a gene: 5. This CDR3 has 15 residues. The CDR3 sequence is CASTQLAGPYNEQFF. The CDR3 DNA reads TGTGCCAGCACTCAACTAGCGGGACCCTACAATGAGCAGTTCTTC.

In its sample, this clonotype was seen many times. The chain is built from TRBV20-1 and TRBJ2-7; TRBD2 is a possible D gene (5 bases). Looked up from germline, CDR1 is DFQATT and CDR2 is SNEGSKA (reference sequence). V was shortened by 6 bases and J by 10 bases, with 16 bases between the two germline ends. There are 11 residues in the CDR3. This CDR3 is CSATEGHPQYF. For the CDR3, the DNA is TGCAGTGCGACCGAGGGCCACCCCCAGTACTTC.

This clonotype was seen repeatedly, ten times or more. V is TRBV6-5 and J is TRBJ1-2; 7 nucleotides align to TRBD1. The junction had 12 bases not matched to a gene; V was cut back by 2 bases and J by 6 bases. This CDR3 has 16 amino acids. Germline values: CDR1 MNHEY, CDR2 SVGAGI. The CDR3 nucleotides are TGTGCCAGCAGTTACGAAAGAACAGGGGCTTCCAATGGCTACACCTTC. Protein product: CASSYERTGASNGYTF.

In its sample, this clonotype was seen a few times. This chain joins TRBV19 and TRBJ2-7; 8 bases map to TRBD2. Germline CDR1 reads LNHDA; CDR2 reads SQIVND (reference sequence). Germline trimming cut 1 base from V and 5 bases from J; bases unmatched to any gene: 4. CDR3 length: 14 amino acids. CDR3 residues: CASSIGTSLDEQYF. CDR3 nucleotide sequence: TGTGCCAGTAGTATAGGGACTAGCCTCGACGAGCAGTACTTC.

This clonotype came up a few times. The chain is built from TRBV12-3 or TRBV12-4 and TRBJ2-2; 7 bases fit TRBD2. The CDR3 consists of 15 residues. J gave up 3 bases and V 6 bases, and 7 bases lay outside the gene matches. The CDR3 loop is CASSPRDYYTGELFF. CDR3 sequence (DNA): TGTGCCAGCAGCCCCCGGGACTATTACACCGGGGAGCTGTTTTTT.

Many counts were recorded for this clonotype. The chain employs TRBV29-1 and TRBJ1-2; the D gene is possibly TRBD1 (5 bases). Germline V gives CDR1 SQVTM, CDR2 ANQGSEA. V lost 6 bases to trimming and J lost 7 bases, with 21 bases between them. This CDR3 comprises 14 residues. The DNA of the CDR3 is TGCAGCGTGGCGGGGGGGATCGATCTCGCTGGCTACACCTTC. Its translation is CSVAGGIDLAGYTF.

This chain joins TRBV2 and TRBJ2-1, with a tentative D call TRBD2 (5 bases). The CDR3 is made up of 12 amino acids. With 10 bases removed from V and 4 bases from J, the gap between germline ends came to 11 bases. CDR1 and CDR2 (germline): SNHLY, FYNNEI. Here the CDR3 reads CAILDSYNEQFF. CDR3 coding DNA: TGTGCCATCTTGGACTCTTACAATGAGCAGTTCTTC. Full variable domain (rest looked up from reference TRBV2 and TRBJ2-1): EPEVTQTPSHQVTQMGQEVILRCVPISNHLYFYWYRQILGQKVEFLVSFYNNEISEKSEIFDDQFSVERPDGSNFTLKIRSTKLEDSAMYFCAILDSYNEQFFGPGTRLTVL.

This clonotype came up many times. V usage is TRBV20-1 and J usage is TRBJ1-5; 8 bases align to TRBD1. Germline-derived CDR1 and CDR2 are DFQATT and SNEGSKA (reference sequence). The CDR3 loop spans 16 amino acids. V lost 5 bases and J lost 2; bases outside the gene matches: 11. CDR3 sequence: CSAPTGGRIGNQPQHF. DNA of the CDR3: TGCAGTGCTCCTACAGGGGGTCGGATAGGCAATCAGCCCCAGCATTTT.

This clonotype showed up just a few times. The chain carries TRBV28 and TRBJ2-7, with a possible D match to TRBD2 (6 bases). CDR3 size: 14 residues. Trimming stripped 11 bases from V and 7 bases from J, with 24 bases between. In germline, CDR1 is MDHEN, CDR2 SYDVKM. Here the CDR3 reads CARGVQGEKWEQYF. The CDR3 DNA reads TGTGCCCGCGGGGTGCAGGGCGAAAAGTGGGAGCAGTACTTC.

The V and J genes are TRBV6-1 and TRBJ1-1; D gene ambiguous. CDR3 size: 14 residues. Germline V gene sequence: CDR1 MNHNS, CDR2 SASEGT. Trimming pared 5 bases from V and 3 bases from J, leaving 13 bases between. CDR3 DNA sequence: TGTGCCAGCAGTCCCCGGGCCGGGGACACTGAAGCTTTCTTT. This translates into CASSPRAGDTEAFF.

This clonotype was recorded many times. The rearrangement links TRBV28 to TRBJ2-7; the match to TRBD2 covers 7 bases. Losses at the gene ends were 3 bases for V and 0 bases for J; bases not matched to a gene: 11. Per the germline V gene, CDR1 is MDHEN and CDR2 is SYDVKM. This CDR3 spans 17 amino acids. In DNA form, the CDR3 reads TGTGCCAGCAGTTTCCCCAGCGGGACCCCCAACTCCTACGAGCAGTACTTC. It encodes CASSFPSGTPNSYEQYF.

This clonotype was observed many times. V gene TRBV19 combines with J gene TRBJ2-1; 10 nucleotides line up with TRBD2. CDR1 is LNHDA and CDR2 is SQIVND in the germline V gene (reference sequence). V trimming: 1 base; J trimming: 1 base; junction bases outside the gene matches: 4. The CDR3 covers 17 residues. CDR3 sequence: CASSIVASGRSYNEQFF. The CDR3 DNA is TGTGCCAGTAGTATAGTGGCTAGCGGGAGATCCTACAATGAGCAGTTCTTC.